Presented here are 9 T cell receptor beta chains from one specimen sequenced in a study of metastatic and nonmetastatic thyroid tumors. No treatment had been given to any patient before thyroid surgery. TCRdb used MiXCR to call clones anew from the PCR reads. The repertoire includes roughly 10,000 clones, over 30% of them detected once, and about a sixth sits in the top ten. Sequences were obtained from tumor tissue. The receptors stem from a female donor with papillary thyroid cancer or a benign thyroid nodule (not recorded which). Some clones in this sample may be carry-over from other donors' samples.

This chain connects TRBV20-1 to TRBJ2-7; 9 positions agree with TRBD1. Trimming at V came to 3 bases and at J to 3 bases, leaving 9 bases not matched to a gene. The CDR3 runs 15 residues. CDR1 is DFQATT, CDR2 SNEGSKA, per germline (reference sequence). The DNA for the CDR3 is TGCAGTGCTAGGTCTCTCGGGACAGGGTACTACGAGCAGTACTTC. Protein sequence: CSARSLGTGYYEQYF.

The chain recombines TRBV6-1 with TRBJ2-7; 7 positions match TRBD2. The germline CDR1 and CDR2 sequences are MNHNS and SASEGT. The J segment lost 0 bases and the V segment lost 3 bases, leaving 2 bases of the junction unmatched. The CDR3 sequence is 14 residues long. The CDR3 region is CASSEPSGSYEQYF. The CDR3 DNA reads as TGTGCCAGCAGTGAGCCTAGCGGCTCCTACGAGCAGTACTTC.

The rearrangement uses TRBV2 and TRBJ1-5; no definite D call. CDR3 length: 14 residues. V was pared by 1 base and J by 5 bases, with 9 bases between. Germline lookup yields CDR1 SNHLY and CDR2 FYNNEI. The CDR3 loop reads CASSEETSYQPQHF. The CDR3 DNA follows: TGTGCCAGCAGTGAAGAGACCTCTTATCAGCCCCAGCATTTT.

The chain is built from TRBV20-1 and TRBJ2-3; D not certain. The CDR3 spans 16 residues. Germline values: CDR1 DFQATT, CDR2 SNEGSKA (reference sequence). V lost 1 base to trimming and J lost 2 bases, with 16 bases between them. In DNA, the CDR3 is TGCAGTGCTAGAGGTGTTTGGAGTCGACTCACAGATACGCAGTATTTT. Encoded protein: CSARGVWSRLTDTQYF.

A few counts support this clone. V is TRBV28 and J is TRBJ1-2, with TRBD1 matching 9 bases. V was clipped by 5 bases and J by 7 bases; unmatched bases: 11. Germline loops: CDR1 MDHEN, CDR2 SYDVKM. This CDR3 is built from 15 residues. This CDR3 reads CASSPWDRAILGYTF. The CDR3 DNA reads as TGTGCCAGCAGTCCTTGGGACAGGGCGATACTTGGCTACACCTTC.

The chain recombines TRBV4-3 with TRBJ1-4; possible D gene TRBD1, 5 bases. The V end was cut by 1 base, the J end by 8 bases, with 14 bases between. Germline CDR1 LGHNA, CDR2 YSLEER. The CDR3 contains 15 residues. CDR3 protein: CASSQVGQGGEKLFF. Here the CDR3 DNA reads TGCGCCAGCAGCCAAGTGGGGCAGGGAGGAGAAAAACTGTTTTTT.

The CDR3 loop reads CASSPRQGSLAGELFF. CDR3 in DNA: TGTGCCAGCAGCCCAAGACAGGGGTCTTTGGCCGGGGAGCTGTTTTTT. The V call is TRBV4-2, the J call TRBJ2-2; 8 bases map to TRBD1. J lost 6 bases, V lost 4 bases, and 10 bases had no gene match. The length of the CDR3 is 16 residues. The V gene's germline CDR1 is LGHNA and CDR2 YNFKEQ.

This clone turned up a few times. The genes are TRBV28 and TRBJ2-7, with D possibly matching TRBD1 (5 bases). V was clipped by 2 bases and J by 6 bases, with 14 bases between them. Germline V gene data show CDR1 as MDHEN and CDR2 as SYDVKM. The CDR3 consists of 14 residues. The CDR3 DNA reads as TGTGCCAGCAGTTTAGACCAGGGCCCAATCGAGCAGTACTTC. Its protein product is CASSLDQGPIEQYF.

The chain employs TRBV28 and TRBJ2-7; a weak D match, TRBD2 (5 bases). Germline CDR1 MDHEN, CDR2 SYDVKM. This CDR3 has 16 amino acids. Trimming shortened V by 7 bases and J by 5 bases, and 24 bases separated the two germline ends. As DNA, the CDR3 is TGTGCCAGCACTTCGGCAGGACTGATTTCTCCCGACGAGCAGTACTTC. Its protein is CASTSAGLISPDEQYF.